This passage covers 9 T cell receptor beta chains from one sample sequenced in a study of shared clonotypes between healthy human individuals. Sequenced by immunoSEQ multiplex PCR; TCRdb stores in-frame clones only, minus some. Here the sample spans about 580,000 clones, about 98% being singletons. Terminally differentiated effector memory CD45RA+ cells were excluded by CCR7 positive selection of CD45RO-negative cells. Sample: naive CD8+ T cells sorted from blood. The receptor set was obtained from a man aged 25-45 years in good health.

The V call is TRBV14, the J call TRBJ2-7, with 7 bases that match TRBD1. V dropped 1 base and J dropped 3; count of bases not matched to a gene: 12. The CDR3 contains 17 residues. Germline V lookup: CDR1 SGHDN, CDR2 FVKESK. The chain's CDR3 is CASSQAPRQGLLYEQYF. The CDR3 DNA reads as TGTGCCAGCAGCCAAGCTCCTCGACAGGGTCTCCTCTACGAGCAGTACTTC.

The chain combines TRBV19 with TRBJ1-1; weak D call: TRBD1 (5 bases). The germline V and J ends were trimmed by 7 bases and 6 bases, with 9 bases remaining between them. Germline-derived CDR1 and CDR2 are LNHDA and SQIVND (reference sequence). The CDR3 is made up of 11 amino acids. The CDR3 region is CASIQDAEAFF. The CDR3 DNA reads TGTGCCAGTATACAGGACGCTGAAGCTTTCTTT.

The chain recombines TRBV9 with TRBJ2-7; 7 bases agree with TRBD2. V dropped 3 bases and J dropped 1; count of bases not matched to a gene: 10. The CDR3 runs to 16 residues. Germline CDR1 is SGDLS and CDR2 is YYNGEE. DNA for the CDR3: TGTGCCAGCAGCGCGAACCGGGAGGCCGCGTCCTACGAGCAGTACTTC. This gives the protein CASSANREAASYEQYF.

This chain links TRBV27 with TRBJ2-3, with 11 bases fitting TRBD2. CDR1 and CDR2 (germline): MNHEY, SMNVEV (reference sequence). The junction had 8 bases not matched to a gene; V was cut back by 3 bases and J by 3 bases. The CDR3 is 17 residues long. The CDR3 protein is CASSFLGTSGSTDTQYF. CDR3 nucleotides: TGTGCCAGCAGTTTTCTGGGTACTAGCGGGAGTACAGATACGCAGTATTTT.

For this clone: The sample contains more than one DNA sequence encoding this CDR3. The chain has TRBV9 and TRBJ2-7; D not certain. Germline values: CDR1 SGDLS, CDR2 YYNGEE. V dropped 2 bases and J dropped 2 bases, with 11 bases sitting between them. The CDR3 runs 14 residues. The CDR3 sequence is CASSVDGSPYEQYF. DNA of the CDR3: TGTGCCAGCAGCGTGGACGGCTCTCCCTACGAGCAGTACTTC.

The J gene is TRBJ2-1, the V gene TRBV27; perhaps D is TRBD1 or TRBD2 (6 bases each). Germline-derived CDR1 and CDR2 are MNHEY and SMNVEV (reference sequence). This CDR3 has 17 residues. Trimming removed 5 bases at V and 10 bases at J, with 27 bases between. The DNA for the CDR3 is TGTGCCAGCAGTCTTGATTGGGGGGCGGGCCCCGTAAGGGAGCAGTTCTTC. Translating gives CASSLDWGAGPVREQFF.

The gene calls are TRBV28 and TRBJ1-1, with 8 bases aligning to TRBD1. This CDR3 spans 17 amino acids. The V segment lost 4 bases and the J segment 1 base; nucleotides outside the gene matches: 11. Germline CDR1 is MDHEN and CDR2 is SYDVKM. CDR3 sequence reads: CASSSLLIDRGNTEAFF. The CDR3, as DNA: TGTGCCAGCAGTTCACTCCTAATTGACAGGGGGAACACTGAAGCTTTCTTT.

The CDR3 DNA is TGTGCCAGCAGCTTAACTATTGATCAACATGGCTACACCTTC. It translates to CASSLTIDQHGYTF. The chain links TRBV11-2 to TRBJ1-2; D unresolved. CDR3 length equals 14 residues. CDR1 and CDR2 (germline): SGHAT, FQNNGV. Deletions cut 2 bases from V and 6 bases from J, with 13 bases between.

The rearrangement joins TRBV4-1 to TRBJ2-7, with 10 bases matching TRBD2. Germline V gives CDR1 MGHRA, CDR2 YSYEKL. The CDR3 spans 15 residues. V shed 5 bases, J shed 3 bases, and the junction held 7 bases outside the gene matches. The chain's CDR3 is CASSVAGGNLYEQYF. The CDR3 nucleotides are TGCGCCAGCAGCGTAGCGGGAGGCAACCTCTACGAGCAGTACTTC.